This TCR beta chain came from a study of blood T cell repertoires in COVID-19. Study context: Specimens from acute and convalescent COVID-19 originated in the United States, Italy and Spain. Sample material is recorded as cDNA or gDNA derived from T cells, B-cell-depleted T cells, or PBMCs.

Seattle patients were enrolled during active infection and followed longitudinally. V was clipped by 11 bases and J by 2 bases, with 18 bases between them. CDR1 is SNHLY and CDR2 is FYNNEI in the germline V gene. The CDR3 runs to 14 residues. Measured with immunoSEQ multiplex PCR; TCRdb has only the in-frame clones, and not every one. The data contain around 220,000 clones, 75% to 90% of them singletons. Sequences were obtained from peripheral blood. This TCR was recovered from a woman at least 80 years old with COVID-19, enrolled during active disease. J is TRBJ1-2 and V is TRBV2, with D maybe TRBD1 (6 bases). The CDR3 sequence: CAWGSGTKNYGYTF. The CDR3 coding sequence is TGTGCCTGGGGGTCCGGGACAAAGAACTATGGCTACACCTTC.